The present entry profiles one TCR beta chain with its context. Its antigen is undetermined. This entry belongs to a study of Graves' ophthalmopathy and Graves' hyperthyroidism. About the study: Peripheral blood (taken before any treatment) was collected at initial diagnosis. Broader study findings: Detected in blood as well were most expanded thyroid clonotypes with frequency above 0.001.

There are 14 residues in the CDR3. With 5 bases removed from V and 5 bases from J, the gap between germline ends came to 19 bases. Germline V gives CDR1 DFQATT, CDR2 SNEGSKA (reference sequence). As diagnostic evidence, clinical symptoms, serum thyroxine, TRAb, thyroid ultrasound and orbital computed tomography were relied upon. PBMCs were obtained from 9 to 10 ml of fresh peripheral blood. The study amplified TCR beta CDR3 regions using RNA transcripts. The library came from an HTBI-primed first-round RT-PCR and a second-round multiplex PCR. MiXCR, applied by TCRdb to the multiplex PCR reads, yields one record per CDR3 protein. The data hold 740,000 or so distinct CDR3 sequences, with about 44% observed a single time.

The rearrangement joins TRBV20-1 to TRBJ2-7, with D possibly being TRBD1 (8 bases). This sequence originates from an adult man with Graves' ophthalmopathy. Source material: peripheral blood. CDR3 region: CSARVQGGLHEQYF. The CDR3, as DNA: TGCAGTGCTCGAGTACAGGGGGGGCTACACGAGCAGTACTTC.